This T cell receptor beta chain was sequenced during a study of cytomegalovirus exposure and HLA in healthy donors. Study-level findings and limits: In a later analysis, an Asian-associated ancestry cluster reportedly showed fewer N-insertions than the roughly 690-donor mean.

Regarding this clone: The antigen is unknown.

The PCR contained 60 Vbeta and 13 Jbeta primers. Here immunoSEQ multiplex PCR was the method, and the copy in TCRdb shows in-frame clones only, minus some. The sample contains over 150,000 clones, roughly 79% of which appear only once. Looked up from germline, CDR1 is LGHNA and CDR2 is YNFKEQ. The CDR3 has 13 residues. The V and J ends lost 4 bases and 5 bases respectively, with 11 bases between them. V is TRBV4-2 and J is TRBJ2-5; TRBD2 is a possible D gene (5 bases). The sequencing sample was made of PBMCs. The source is a woman in her 50s in good health and CMV-seropositive. CDR3 DNA sequence: TGTGCCAGCAGCCCCCTCGGGGAGGAGACCCAGTACTTC. Translated, it gives CASSPLGEETQYF.